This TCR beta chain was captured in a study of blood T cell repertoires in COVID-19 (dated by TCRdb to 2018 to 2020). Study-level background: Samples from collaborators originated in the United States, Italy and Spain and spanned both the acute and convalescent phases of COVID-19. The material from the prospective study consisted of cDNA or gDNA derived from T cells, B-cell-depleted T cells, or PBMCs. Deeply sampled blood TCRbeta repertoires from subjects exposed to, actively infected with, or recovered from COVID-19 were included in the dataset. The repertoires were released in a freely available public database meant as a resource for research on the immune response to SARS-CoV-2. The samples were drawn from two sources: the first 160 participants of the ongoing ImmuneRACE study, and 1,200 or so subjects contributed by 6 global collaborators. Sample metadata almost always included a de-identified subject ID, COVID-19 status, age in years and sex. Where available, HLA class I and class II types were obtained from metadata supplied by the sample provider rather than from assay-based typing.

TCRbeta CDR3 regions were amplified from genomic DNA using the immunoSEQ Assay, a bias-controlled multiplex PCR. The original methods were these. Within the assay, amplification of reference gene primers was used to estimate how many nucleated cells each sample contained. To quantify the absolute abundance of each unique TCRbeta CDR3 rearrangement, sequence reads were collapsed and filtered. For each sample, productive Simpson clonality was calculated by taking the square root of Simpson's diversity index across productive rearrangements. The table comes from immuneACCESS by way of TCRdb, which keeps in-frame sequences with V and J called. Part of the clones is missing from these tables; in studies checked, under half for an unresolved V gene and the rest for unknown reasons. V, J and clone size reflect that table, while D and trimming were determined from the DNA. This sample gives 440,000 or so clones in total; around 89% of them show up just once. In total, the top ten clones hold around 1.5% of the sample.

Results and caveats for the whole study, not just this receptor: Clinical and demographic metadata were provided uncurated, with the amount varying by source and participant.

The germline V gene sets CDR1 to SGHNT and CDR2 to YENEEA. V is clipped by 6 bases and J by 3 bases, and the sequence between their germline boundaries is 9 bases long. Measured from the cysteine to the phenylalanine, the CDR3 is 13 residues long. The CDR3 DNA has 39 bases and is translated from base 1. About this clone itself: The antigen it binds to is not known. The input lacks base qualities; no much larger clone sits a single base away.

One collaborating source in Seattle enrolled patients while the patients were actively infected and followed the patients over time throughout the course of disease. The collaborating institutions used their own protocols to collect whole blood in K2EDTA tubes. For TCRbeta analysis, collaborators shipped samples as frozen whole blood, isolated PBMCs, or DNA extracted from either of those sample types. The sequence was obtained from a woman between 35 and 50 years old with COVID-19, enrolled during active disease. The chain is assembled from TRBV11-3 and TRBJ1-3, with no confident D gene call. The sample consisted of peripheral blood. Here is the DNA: TGTGCCAGCAGTAAGGAGATTGGAAACACCATATATTTT. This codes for CASSKEIGNTIYF.